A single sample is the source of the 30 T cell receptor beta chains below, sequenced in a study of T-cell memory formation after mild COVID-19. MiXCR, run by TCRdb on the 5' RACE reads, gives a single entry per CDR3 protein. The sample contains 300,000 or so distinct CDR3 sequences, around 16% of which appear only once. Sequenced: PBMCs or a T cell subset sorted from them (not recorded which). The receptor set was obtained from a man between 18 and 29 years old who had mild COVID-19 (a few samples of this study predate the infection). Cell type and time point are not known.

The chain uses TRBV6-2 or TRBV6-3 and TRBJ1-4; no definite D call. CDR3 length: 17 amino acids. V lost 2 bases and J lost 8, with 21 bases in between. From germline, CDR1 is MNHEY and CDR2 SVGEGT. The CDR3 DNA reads TGTGCCAGCAGTTACCTGTTTAGACGTACGGGATGGGAAAAACTGTTTTTT. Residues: CASSYLFRRTGWEKLFF.

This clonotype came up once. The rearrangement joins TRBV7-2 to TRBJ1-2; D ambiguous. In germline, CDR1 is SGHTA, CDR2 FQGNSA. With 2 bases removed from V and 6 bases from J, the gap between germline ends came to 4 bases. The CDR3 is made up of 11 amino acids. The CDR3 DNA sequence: TGTGCCAGCAGCTTAATGCATGGCTACACCTTC. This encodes CASSLMHGYTF.

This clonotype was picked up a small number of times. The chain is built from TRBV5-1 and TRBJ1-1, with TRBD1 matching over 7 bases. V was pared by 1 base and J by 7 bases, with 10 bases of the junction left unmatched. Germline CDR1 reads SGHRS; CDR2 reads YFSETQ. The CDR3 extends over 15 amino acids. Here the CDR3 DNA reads TGCGCCAGCAGCTTGTCTTCAGGGGGGAACGGTGAAGCTTTCTTT. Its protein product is CASSLSSGGNGEAFF.

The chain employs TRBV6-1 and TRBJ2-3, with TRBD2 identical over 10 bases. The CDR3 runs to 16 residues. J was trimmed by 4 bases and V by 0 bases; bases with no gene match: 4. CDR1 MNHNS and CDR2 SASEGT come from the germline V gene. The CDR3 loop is CASSEALAGVADTQYF. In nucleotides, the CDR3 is TGTGCCAGCAGTGAAGCCCTAGCGGGGGTCGCAGATACGCAGTATTTT.

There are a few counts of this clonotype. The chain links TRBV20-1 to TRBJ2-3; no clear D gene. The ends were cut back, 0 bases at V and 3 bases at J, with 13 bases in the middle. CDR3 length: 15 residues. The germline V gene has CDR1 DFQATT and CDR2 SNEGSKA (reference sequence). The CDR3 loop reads CSARDRAVGTDTQYF. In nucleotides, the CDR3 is TGCAGTGCTAGAGATAGGGCGGTGGGAACAGATACGCAGTATTTT.

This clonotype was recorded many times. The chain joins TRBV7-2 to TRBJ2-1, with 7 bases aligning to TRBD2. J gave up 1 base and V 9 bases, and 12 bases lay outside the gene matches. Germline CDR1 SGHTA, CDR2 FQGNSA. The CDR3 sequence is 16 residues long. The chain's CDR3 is CASKRGPKVSYNEQFF. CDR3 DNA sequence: TGTGCCAGTAAGCGGGGACCCAAGGTGTCCTACAATGAGCAGTTCTTC.

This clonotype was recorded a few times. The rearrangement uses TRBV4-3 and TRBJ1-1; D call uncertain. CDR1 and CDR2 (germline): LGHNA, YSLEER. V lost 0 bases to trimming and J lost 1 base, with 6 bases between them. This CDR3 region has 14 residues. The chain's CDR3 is CASSQESRNTEAFF. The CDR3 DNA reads TGCGCCAGCAGCCAAGAGTCTCGGAACACTGAAGCTTTCTTT.

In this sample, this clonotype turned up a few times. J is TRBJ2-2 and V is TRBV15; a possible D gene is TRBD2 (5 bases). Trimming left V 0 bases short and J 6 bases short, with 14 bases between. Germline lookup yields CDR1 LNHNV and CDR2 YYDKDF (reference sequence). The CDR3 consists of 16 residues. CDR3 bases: TGTGCCACCAGCAGAGATAAGCGGCGTGGCGCCGGGGAGCTGTTTTTT. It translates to CATSRDKRRGAGELFF.

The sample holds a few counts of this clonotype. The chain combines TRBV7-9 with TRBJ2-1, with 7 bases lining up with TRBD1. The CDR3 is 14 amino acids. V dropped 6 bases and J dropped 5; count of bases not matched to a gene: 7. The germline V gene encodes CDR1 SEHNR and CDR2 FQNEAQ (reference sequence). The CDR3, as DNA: TGTGCCAGCAGTAGTAACAGGGGAAACAATGAGCAGTTCTTC. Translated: CASSSNRGNNEQFF.

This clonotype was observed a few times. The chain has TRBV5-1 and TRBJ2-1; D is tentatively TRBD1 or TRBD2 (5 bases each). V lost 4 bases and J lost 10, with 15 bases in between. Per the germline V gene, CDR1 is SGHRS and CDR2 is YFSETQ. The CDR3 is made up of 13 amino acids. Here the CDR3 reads CASSRGGAEEQFF. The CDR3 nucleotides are TGCGCCAGCAGCCGGGGTGGGGCAGAGGAGCAGTTCTTC.

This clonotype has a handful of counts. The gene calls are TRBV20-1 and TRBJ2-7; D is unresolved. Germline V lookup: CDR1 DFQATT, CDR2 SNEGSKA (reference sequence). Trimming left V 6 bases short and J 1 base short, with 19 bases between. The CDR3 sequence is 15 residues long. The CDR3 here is CSAIPQVPPSYEQYF. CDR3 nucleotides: TGCAGTGCGATCCCGCAGGTCCCGCCATCCTACGAGCAGTACTTC.

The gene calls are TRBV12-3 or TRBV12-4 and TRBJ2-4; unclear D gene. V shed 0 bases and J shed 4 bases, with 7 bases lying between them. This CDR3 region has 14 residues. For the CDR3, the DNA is TGTGCCAGCAGTTTAGCGGCCACTAAAAACATTCAGTACTTC. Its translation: CASSLAATKNIQYF.

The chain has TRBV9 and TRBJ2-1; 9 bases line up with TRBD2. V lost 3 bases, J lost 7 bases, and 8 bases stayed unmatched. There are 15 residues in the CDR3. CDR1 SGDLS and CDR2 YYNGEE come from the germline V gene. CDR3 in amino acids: CASSESGGPWNEQFF. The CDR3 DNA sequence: TGTGCCAGCAGCGAGAGCGGGGGGCCTTGGAATGAGCAGTTCTTC.

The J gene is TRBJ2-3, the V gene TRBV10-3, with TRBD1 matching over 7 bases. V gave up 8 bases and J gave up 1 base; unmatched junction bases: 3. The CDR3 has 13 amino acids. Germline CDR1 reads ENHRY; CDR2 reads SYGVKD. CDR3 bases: TGTGCCATCCAGGGGGTTGGCACAGATACGCAGTATTTT. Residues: CAIQGVGTDTQYF.

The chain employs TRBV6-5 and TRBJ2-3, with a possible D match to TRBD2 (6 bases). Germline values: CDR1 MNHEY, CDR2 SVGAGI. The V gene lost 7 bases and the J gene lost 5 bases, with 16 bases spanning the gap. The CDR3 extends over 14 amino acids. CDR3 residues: CASNRGGALDTQYF. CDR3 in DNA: TGTGCCAGCAATCGGGGCGGGGCCTTAGATACGCAGTATTTT.

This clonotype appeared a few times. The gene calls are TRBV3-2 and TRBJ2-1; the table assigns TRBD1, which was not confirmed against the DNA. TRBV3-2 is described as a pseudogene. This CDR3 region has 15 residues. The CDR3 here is CASSRTVGHYNEQFF. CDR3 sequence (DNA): TGTGCCAGCAGCAGGACAGTCGGCCACTACAATGAGCAGTTCTTC.

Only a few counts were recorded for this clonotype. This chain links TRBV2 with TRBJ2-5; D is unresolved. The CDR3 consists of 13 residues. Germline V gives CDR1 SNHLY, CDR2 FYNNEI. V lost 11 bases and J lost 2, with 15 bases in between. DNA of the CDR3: TGTGCCGGTCGATGGGCAGTGCAAGAGACCCAGTACTTC. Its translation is CAGRWAVQETQYF.

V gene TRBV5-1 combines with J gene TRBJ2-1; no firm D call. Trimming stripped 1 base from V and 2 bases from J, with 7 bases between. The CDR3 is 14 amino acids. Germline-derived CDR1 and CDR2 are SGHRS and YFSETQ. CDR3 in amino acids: CASSLTVTYNEQFF. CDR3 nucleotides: TGCGCCAGCAGCTTGACTGTGACCTACAATGAGCAGTTCTTC.

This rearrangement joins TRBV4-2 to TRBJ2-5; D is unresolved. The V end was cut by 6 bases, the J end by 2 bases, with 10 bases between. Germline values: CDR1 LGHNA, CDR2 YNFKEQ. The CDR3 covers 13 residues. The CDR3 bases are TGTGCCAGCAGTCCCGCGGAGCAAGAGACCCAGTACTTC. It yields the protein CASSPAEQETQYF.

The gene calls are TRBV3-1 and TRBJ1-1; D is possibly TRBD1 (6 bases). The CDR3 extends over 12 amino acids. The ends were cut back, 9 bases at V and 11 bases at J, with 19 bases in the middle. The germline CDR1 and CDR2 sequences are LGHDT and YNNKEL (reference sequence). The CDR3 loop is CASETGRGAAFF. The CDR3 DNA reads TGTGCCAGTGAGACAGGACGAGGTGCGGCTTTCTTT. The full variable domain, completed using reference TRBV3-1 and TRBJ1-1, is DTAVSQTPKYLVTQMGNDKSIKCEQNLGHDTMYWYKQDSKKFLKIMFSYNNKELIINETVPNRFSPKSPDKAHLNLHINSLELGDSAVYFCASETGRGAAFFGQGTRLTVV.

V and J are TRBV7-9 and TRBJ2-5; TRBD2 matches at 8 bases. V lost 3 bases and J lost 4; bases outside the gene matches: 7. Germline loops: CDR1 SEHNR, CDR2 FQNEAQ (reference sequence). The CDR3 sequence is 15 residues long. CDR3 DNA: TGTGCCAGCAGCTTTTACGGGGGGGCCCTAGAGACCCAGTACTTC. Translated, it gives CASSFYGGALETQYF.

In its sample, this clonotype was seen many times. CDR3 amino acids: CASSLGLAGGTNEQFF. The CDR3 DNA reads TGCGCCAGCAGCTTGGGACTAGCGGGGGGAACCAATGAGCAGTTCTTC. The chain employs TRBV5-1 and TRBJ2-1, with TRBD2 matching over 13 bases. Germline V lookup: CDR1 SGHRS, CDR2 YFSETQ. The CDR3 extends over 16 amino acids. After removal of 0 bases from V and 6 bases from J, the junction contained 3 bases not matched to a gene.

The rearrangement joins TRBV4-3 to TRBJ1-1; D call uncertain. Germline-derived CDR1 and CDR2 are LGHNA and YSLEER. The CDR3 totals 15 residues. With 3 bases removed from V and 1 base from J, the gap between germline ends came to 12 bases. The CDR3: CASSQGGVSNTEAFF. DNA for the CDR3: TGCGCCAGCAGCCAGGGCGGGGTCTCGAACACTGAAGCTTTCTTT.

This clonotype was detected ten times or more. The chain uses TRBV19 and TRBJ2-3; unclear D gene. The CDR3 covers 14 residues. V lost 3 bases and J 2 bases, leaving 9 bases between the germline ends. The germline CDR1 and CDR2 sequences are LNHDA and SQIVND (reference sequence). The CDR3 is CASSIPGLTDTQYF. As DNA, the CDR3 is TGTGCCAGTAGTATTCCCGGTCTCACAGATACGCAGTATTTT.

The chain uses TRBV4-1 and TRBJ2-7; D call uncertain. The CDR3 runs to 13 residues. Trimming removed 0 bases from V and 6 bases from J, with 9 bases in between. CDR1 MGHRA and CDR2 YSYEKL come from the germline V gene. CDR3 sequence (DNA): TGCGCCAGCAGCCAAGAGATCCCCTCCGAGCAGTACTTC. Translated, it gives CASSQEIPSEQYF.

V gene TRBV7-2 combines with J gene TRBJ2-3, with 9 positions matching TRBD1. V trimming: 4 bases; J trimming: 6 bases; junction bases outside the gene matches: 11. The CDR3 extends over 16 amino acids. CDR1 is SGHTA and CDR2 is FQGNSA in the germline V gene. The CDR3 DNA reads TGTGCCAGCAGCTCGAGAATGGGACAGGGTTGGGATACGCAGTATTTT. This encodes CASSSRMGQGWDTQYF.

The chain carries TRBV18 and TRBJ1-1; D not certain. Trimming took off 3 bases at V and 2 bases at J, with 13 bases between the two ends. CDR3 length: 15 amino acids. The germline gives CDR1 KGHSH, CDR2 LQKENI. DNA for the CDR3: TGTGCCAGCTCACCCGACCAAGATTTTAACACTGAAGCTTTCTTT. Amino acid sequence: CASSPDQDFNTEAFF.

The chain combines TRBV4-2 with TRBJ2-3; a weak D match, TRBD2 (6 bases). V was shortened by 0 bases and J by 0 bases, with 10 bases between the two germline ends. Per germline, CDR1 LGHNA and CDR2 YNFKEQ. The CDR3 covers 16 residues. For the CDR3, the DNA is TGTGCCAGCAGCCAAGAAGGGCTAGCGAGCACAGATACGCAGTATTTT. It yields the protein CASSQEGLASTDTQYF.

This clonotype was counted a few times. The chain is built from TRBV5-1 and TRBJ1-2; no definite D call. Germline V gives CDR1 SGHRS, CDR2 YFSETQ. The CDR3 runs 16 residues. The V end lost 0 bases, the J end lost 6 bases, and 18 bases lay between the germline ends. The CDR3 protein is CASSLDATRRGNGYTF. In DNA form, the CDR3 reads TGCGCCAGCAGCTTGGACGCGACGCGGAGAGGAAATGGCTACACCTTC.

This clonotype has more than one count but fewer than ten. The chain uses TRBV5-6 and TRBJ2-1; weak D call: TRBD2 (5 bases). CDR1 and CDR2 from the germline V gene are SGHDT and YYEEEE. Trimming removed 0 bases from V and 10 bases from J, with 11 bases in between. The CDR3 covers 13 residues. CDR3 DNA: TGTGCCAGCAGCTTGGCCTGGACTGAAGAGCAGTTCTTC. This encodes CASSLAWTEEQFF.